Listed below are T cell receptor beta chains from one sample, sequenced in a study of CD8 T cells in ankylosing spondylitis. MiXCR, applied by TCRdb to the 5' RACE reads, yields one record per CDR3 protein. The data contain around 130,000 distinct CDR3 sequences, around 9% of them singletons. Sequences were obtained from blood, either unsorted or a sorted T cell fraction (not recorded which). The source is a male donor with ankylosing spondylitis or in good health (not recorded which). Each CDR3 is given with its conserved first and last residue. D genes are given only for firm matches. Where a row states a size, it is once, few, many or the class of an expanded clone; other rows omit it.

V gene: TRBV20-1
clone size: many
D gene: .
J gene: TRBJ1-1
CDR3 DNA: TGCAGTGCTAGAGACCCCTCAGGTTACGGGAACACTGAAGCTTTCTTT
CDR3 protein: CSARDPSGYGNTEAFF

V gene: TRBV20-1
clone size: few
D gene: TRBD2
J gene: TRBJ2-5
CDR3 DNA: TGCAGTGCTACCGGGACTAGCTGGGGGACCCAGTACTTC
CDR3 protein: CSATGTSWGTQYF

V gene: TRBV27
clone size: few
D gene: .
J gene: TRBJ1-4
CDR3 DNA: TGTGCCAGCAGTTTGGGGGCGTGGGGTGAAAAACTGTTTTTT
CDR3 protein: CASSLGAWGEKLFF

V gene: TRBV18
clone size: .
D gene: .
J gene: TRBJ2-1
CDR3 DNA: TGTGCCAGCTCACCAGGGGTTGAGCAGTTCTTC
CDR3 protein: CASSPGVEQFF

V gene: TRBV12-3/TRBV12-4
clone size: many
D gene: .
J gene: TRBJ2-4
CDR3 DNA: TGTGCCAGCAGTTTAGGGAGGGGGCTAGAAAACATTCAGTACTTC
CDR3 protein: CASSLGRGLENIQYF

V gene: TRBV27
clone size: few
D gene: TRBD2
J gene: TRBJ2-5
CDR3 DNA: TGTGCCAGCAGACGAGACCCGGGACTAATGGAGACCCAGTACTTC
CDR3 protein: CASRRDPGLMETQYF

V gene: TRBV19
clone size: .
D gene: .
J gene: TRBJ2-1
CDR3 DNA: TGTGCCAGTAGTATAGCCCCTCAGGGGCAAAATGAGCAGTTCTTC
CDR3 protein: CASSIAPQGQNEQFF

V gene: TRBV27
clone size: many
D gene: .
J gene: TRBJ2-2
CDR3 DNA: TGTGCCAGCAGTTCTGGGGGCACCGGGGAGCTGTTTTTT
CDR3 protein: CASSSGGTGELFF

V gene: TRBV12-3/TRBV12-4
clone size: .
D gene: TRBD2
J gene: TRBJ2-3
CDR3 DNA: TGTGCCAGCAGAGGCCTAGCGGGAGGGCAATACGATACGCAGTATTTT
CDR3 protein: CASRGLAGGQYDTQYF

V gene: TRBV5-1
clone size: few
D gene: TRBD2
J gene: TRBJ2-1
CDR3 DNA: TGCGCCAGCAAACTAGGCGGGGGAACCTACAATGAGCAGTTCTTC
CDR3 protein: CASKLGGGTYNEQFF

V gene: TRBV3-1
clone size: many
D gene: .
J gene: TRBJ2-1
CDR3 DNA: TGTGCCAGCAGCCAAGATCTAATAATCCGCTCCTACAATGAGCAGTTCTTC
CDR3 protein: CASSQDLIIRSYNEQFF

V gene: TRBV5-1
clone size: few
D gene: TRBD1
J gene: TRBJ2-1
CDR3 DNA: TGCGCCAGCAGCCGACAGGGGATATCCTACAATGAGCAGTTCTTC
CDR3 protein: CASSRQGISYNEQFF

V gene: TRBV20-1
clone size: many
D gene: TRBD2
J gene: TRBJ2-7
CDR3 DNA: TGCAGTGCTAAAGGACTAGCGGCCTACGAGCAGTACTTC
CDR3 protein: CSAKGLAAYEQYF

V gene: TRBV25-1
clone size: many
D gene: .
J gene: TRBJ2-1
CDR3 DNA: TGTGCCAGCAGTGACTCTAATTTCCTACCCGGGGAGCAGTTCTTC
CDR3 protein: CASSDSNFLPGEQFF

V gene: TRBV28
clone size: few
D gene: .
J gene: TRBJ2-1
CDR3 DNA: TGTGCCAGCAGTTTCCGGGAGTGGTTCAATGAGCAGTTCTTC
CDR3 protein: CASSFREWFNEQFF

V gene: TRBV5-1
clone size: many
D gene: .
J gene: TRBJ2-5
CDR3 DNA: TGCGCCAGCTATACAGGGCTGATACGGGAGACCCAGTACTTC
CDR3 protein: CASYTGLIRETQYF

V gene: TRBV29-1
clone size: many
D gene: TRBD2
J gene: TRBJ2-3
CDR3 DNA: TGCAGCGCTATACCAGGACTAGGCACAGATACGCAGTATTTT
CDR3 protein: CSAIPGLGTDTQYF

V gene: TRBV18
clone size: few
D gene: TRBD2
J gene: TRBJ2-1
CDR3 DNA: TGTGCCAGCTCACGGGGCGGGGGCTACAATGAGCAGTTCTTC
CDR3 protein: CASSRGGGYNEQFF

V gene: TRBV6-5
clone size: few
D gene: TRBD2
J gene: TRBJ2-1
CDR3 DNA: TGTGCCAGCAGTTACACAACCGAGACTAGCGGAGTCAATGAGCAGTTCTTC
CDR3 protein: CASSYTTETSGVNEQFF

V gene: TRBV27
clone size: .
D gene: .
J gene: TRBJ1-2
CDR3 DNA: TGTGCCAGCAGCCGCGGACGTGGCTATGGCCACACCTTC
CDR3 protein: CASSRGRGYGHTF

V gene: TRBV30
clone size: many
D gene: TRBD1
J gene: TRBJ1-4
CDR3 DNA: TGTGCCTGGAGGGGAACCGGGACAGGGGGCCGAAAACTGTTTTTT
CDR3 protein: CAWRGTGTGGRKLFF

V gene: TRBV4-2
clone size: many
D gene: TRBD2
J gene: TRBJ2-7
CDR3 DNA: TGTGCCAGCAGCCAAGAACCTAGCGGAGCCTACGAGCAGTACTTC
CDR3 protein: CASSQEPSGAYEQYF

V gene: TRBV20-1
clone size: many
D gene: .
J gene: TRBJ2-5
CDR3 DNA: TGCAGTGCTCTCCGTGGACTCTCCTCGGGGGAGACCCAGTACTTC
CDR3 protein: CSALRGLSSGETQYF

V gene: TRBV12-3/TRBV12-4
clone size: many
D gene: .
J gene: TRBJ2-7
CDR3 DNA: TGTGCCAGCAGTTTGGCGTCGACCTACGAGCAGTACTTC
CDR3 protein: CASSLASTYEQYF

V gene: TRBV4-3
clone size: many
D gene: .
J gene: TRBJ2-7
CDR3 DNA: TGCGCCAGCAGCCAAGCGGGCGGCTCCTACGAGCAGTACTTC
CDR3 protein: CASSQAGGSYEQYF

V gene: TRBV29-1
clone size: .
D gene: .
J gene: TRBJ2-7
CDR3 DNA: TGCAGCGTTGGTGGCTACGAGCAGTACTTC
CDR3 protein: CSVGGYEQYF

V gene: TRBV9
clone size: many
D gene: .
J gene: TRBJ1-1
CDR3 DNA: TGTGCCAGCAGCGTAGAGGCATTTGGGAGAAACACTGAAGCTTTCTTT
CDR3 protein: CASSVEAFGRNTEAFF

V gene: TRBV6-2/TRBV6-3
clone size: many
D gene: .
J gene: TRBJ2-2
CDR3 DNA: TGTGCCAGCAGTTACTCATCGGATTCCGGGGAGCTGTTTTTT
CDR3 protein: CASSYSSDSGELFF

V gene: TRBV5-1
clone size: few
D gene: TRBD2
J gene: TRBJ2-1
CDR3 DNA: TGCGCCAGCAGCCAAACTAGCGGGAGTTACAATGAGCAGTTCTTC
CDR3 protein: CASSQTSGSYNEQFF

V gene: TRBV24-1
clone size: many
D gene: TRBD1
J gene: TRBJ2-2
CDR3 DNA: TGTGCCACCGCACAACACTCCGACAGGGGAAGCGCGGAGCTGTTTTTT
CDR3 protein: CATAQHSDRGSAELFF

V gene: TRBV5-1
clone size: many
D gene: .
J gene: TRBJ2-5
CDR3 DNA: TGCGCCAGCAGCTTGGGCCCGGAACAAGAGACCCAGTACTTC
CDR3 protein: CASSLGPEQETQYF

V gene: TRBV7-2
clone size: many
D gene: .
J gene: TRBJ1-6
CDR3 DNA: TGTGCCAGCAGCTTAGATGGGGCCATCGATTCACCCCTCCACTTT
CDR3 protein: CASSLDGAIDSPLHF

V gene: TRBV29-1
clone size: many
D gene: TRBD2
J gene: TRBJ2-3
CDR3 DNA: TGCAGCGCCCTAGCGGGAGGACAAACAGATACGCAGTATTTT
CDR3 protein: CSALAGGQTDTQYF

V gene: TRBV12-3/TRBV12-4
clone size: few
D gene: TRBD1
J gene: TRBJ1-5
CDR3 DNA: TGTGCCAGCAGCAGCATGGGACAGGGAGGTCAGCCCCAGCATTTT
CDR3 protein: CASSSMGQGGQPQHF

V gene: TRBV7-9
clone size: many
D gene: .
J gene: TRBJ2-3
CDR3 DNA: TGTGCCAGCAGCTTAGCGTCGGCGAGCACAGATACGCAGTATTTT
CDR3 protein: CASSLASASTDTQYF

V gene: TRBV7-3
clone size: many
D gene: .
J gene: TRBJ2-3
CDR3 DNA: TGTGCCAGCAGCAACCAAGGTCAGCGCACAGATACGCAGTATTTT
CDR3 protein: CASSNQGQRTDTQYF

V gene: TRBV12-3/TRBV12-4
clone size: few
D gene: TRBD2
J gene: TRBJ2-2
CDR3 DNA: TGTGCCAGCACCCGACTAGCAAACACCGGGGAGCTGTTTTTT
CDR3 protein: CASTRLANTGELFF

V gene: TRBV20-1
clone size: few
D gene: TRBD1
J gene: TRBJ1-5
CDR3 DNA: TGCAGTGCTAAGGGTGACAGGGGGGATCAGCCCCAGCATTTT
CDR3 protein: CSAKGDRGDQPQHF

V gene: TRBV18
clone size: few
D gene: .
J gene: TRBJ2-2
CDR3 DNA: TGTGCCAGCTCACCACGACAGGCGAACACCGGGGAGCTGTTTTTT
CDR3 protein: CASSPRQANTGELFF

V gene: TRBV20-1
clone size: .
D gene: .
J gene: TRBJ2-5
CDR3 DNA: TGCAGTGCTAGCGGGAGCAGAGAGACCCAGTACTTC
CDR3 protein: CSASGSRETQYF

V gene: TRBV7-2
clone size: .
D gene: TRBD2
J gene: TRBJ2-1
CDR3 DNA: TGTGCCAGCAGCCCGCCGACTAGCTACACATACAATGAGCAGTTCTTC
CDR3 protein: CASSPPTSYTYNEQFF

V gene: TRBV12-3/TRBV12-4
clone size: .
D gene: .
J gene: TRBJ1-6
CDR3 DNA: TGTGCCAGCAGTTCTCTCAGACCACCCCTCCACTTT
CDR3 protein: CASSSLRPPLHF

V gene: TRBV5-1
clone size: many
D gene: .
J gene: TRBJ1-1
CDR3 DNA: TGCGCCAGCAGCTTAGGGTCAGGGAACACTGAAGCTTTCTTT
CDR3 protein: CASSLGSGNTEAFF

V gene: TRBV12-3/TRBV12-4
clone size: .
D gene: TRBD1
J gene: TRBJ1-6
CDR3 DNA: TGTGCCAGCAGTATTCGGGACAGGACCTACACCCTGGATAATTCACCCCTCCACTTT
CDR3 protein: CASSIRDRTYTLDNSPLHF

V gene: TRBV20-1
clone size: .
D gene: TRBD2
J gene: TRBJ2-1
CDR3 DNA: TGCAGTGCTAGAGATTATAAGGCCGGGACTAGAGCTTCGGGACCGATAAACAATGAGCAGTTCTTC
CDR3 protein: CSARDYKAGTRASGPINNEQFF

V gene: TRBV5-1
clone size: many
D gene: .
J gene: TRBJ2-5
CDR3 DNA: TGCGCCAGCAGCAAACAGGACAGCCAGGAGACCCAGTACTTC
CDR3 protein: CASSKQDSQETQYF

V gene: TRBV20-1
clone size: many
D gene: TRBD2
J gene: TRBJ2-5
CDR3 DNA: TGCAGTGCTAGAACGCCTAGCGGGACTCAAGAGACCCAGTACTTC
CDR3 protein: CSARTPSGTQETQYF

V gene: TRBV7-8
clone size: few
D gene: TRBD2
J gene: TRBJ2-5
CDR3 DNA: TGTGCCAGCAGCTTACTGAGCGGGGGTGAACAAGAGACCCAGTACTTC
CDR3 protein: CASSLLSGGEQETQYF

V gene: TRBV5-5
clone size: many
D gene: TRBD1
J gene: TRBJ2-1
CDR3 DNA: TGTGCCAGCAGCTCGGGACAGATCGAGCAGTTCTTC
CDR3 protein: CASSSGQIEQFF

V gene: TRBV6-1
clone size: once
D gene: .
J gene: TRBJ2-1
CDR3 DNA: TGTGCCAGCAGTGATCTAGCGAACTCCTACAATGAGCAGTTCTTC
CDR3 protein: CASSDLANSYNEQFF

V gene: TRBV27
clone size: few
D gene: TRBD2
J gene: TRBJ2-5
CDR3 DNA: TGTGCCAGCAGCCTACTCGGGAGGGCCGGGACCCAGTACTTC
CDR3 protein: CASSLLGRAGTQYF

V gene: TRBV5-1
clone size: few
D gene: .
J gene: TRBJ2-5
CDR3 DNA: TGCGCCAGCAGCTTGGCCGGGTTTGGGGCAGAGACCCAGTACTTC
CDR3 protein: CASSLAGFGAETQYF

V gene: TRBV20-1
clone size: many
D gene: .
J gene: TRBJ2-3
CDR3 DNA: TGCAGTGCTAGTGGGGCCTTAGCGTCTCCCACAGATACGCAGTATTTT
CDR3 protein: CSASGALASPTDTQYF

V gene: TRBV20-1
clone size: many
D gene: TRBD2
J gene: TRBJ2-1
CDR3 DNA: TGCAGTGCTAGAGATCGAAGGACTAGCGGGACGGGCGCCAATGAGCAGTTCTTC
CDR3 protein: CSARDRRTSGTGANEQFF

V gene: TRBV28
clone size: many
D gene: TRBD2
J gene: TRBJ2-7
CDR3 DNA: TGTGCCAGCAGTCAATCTAGCGGGGCCTCCTACGAGCAGTACTTC
CDR3 protein: CASSQSSGASYEQYF